Described below is a single TCR beta chain sequence and its context. The entry originates in a study of blood T cell repertoires in COVID-19. Study at large: Sites across the United States, Italy and Spain contributed samples from acute and convalescent COVID-19. T cells, B-cell-depleted T cells, or PBMCs provided the cDNA or gDNA that served as material.

CDR3 length equals 13 residues. The V gene's germline CDR1 is SGDLS and CDR2 YYNGEE. Trimming took off 4 bases at V and 2 bases at J, with 7 bases between the two ends. Original methodology: By means of reference gene primer amplification, nucleated cell counts were estimated. The table came from immunoSEQ multiplex PCR; TCRdb's copy has only in-frame clones and leaves some out. V and J calls and clone size are those listed in that table; D and trimming were worked out from the DNA. The table records around 200,000 clones, about four fifths of them present only once. This sequence originates from a man in his fifties or sixties with active or convalescent COVID-19. The sample consisted of peripheral blood. This chain links TRBV9 with TRBJ1-5, with D possibly being TRBD1 (5 bases). Written as DNA, the CDR3 is TGTGCCAGCAGCCGGGGGGGCAATCAGCCCCAGCATTTT. Residues: CASSRGGNQPQHF.